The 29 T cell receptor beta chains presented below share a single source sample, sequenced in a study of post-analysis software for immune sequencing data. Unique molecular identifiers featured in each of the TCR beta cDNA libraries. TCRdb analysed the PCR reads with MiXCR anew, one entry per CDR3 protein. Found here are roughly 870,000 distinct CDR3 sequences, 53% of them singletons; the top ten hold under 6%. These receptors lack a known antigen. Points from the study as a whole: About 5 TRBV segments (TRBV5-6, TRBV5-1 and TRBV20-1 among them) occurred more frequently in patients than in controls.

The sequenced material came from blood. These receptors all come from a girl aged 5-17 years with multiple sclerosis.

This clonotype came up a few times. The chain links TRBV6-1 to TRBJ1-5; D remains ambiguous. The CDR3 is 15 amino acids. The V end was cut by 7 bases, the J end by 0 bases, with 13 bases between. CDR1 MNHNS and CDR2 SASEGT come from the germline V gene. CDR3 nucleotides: TGTGCCAGCATACCAGATTTCTATAGCAATCAGCCCCAGCATTTT. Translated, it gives CASIPDFYSNQPQHF.

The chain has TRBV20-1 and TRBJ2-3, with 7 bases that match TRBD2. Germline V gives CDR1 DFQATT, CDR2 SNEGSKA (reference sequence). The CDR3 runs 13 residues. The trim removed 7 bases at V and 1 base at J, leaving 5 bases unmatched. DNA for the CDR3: TGCAGTGACAGGCTAGCGGGCACAGATACGCAGTATTTT. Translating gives CSDRLAGTDTQYF.

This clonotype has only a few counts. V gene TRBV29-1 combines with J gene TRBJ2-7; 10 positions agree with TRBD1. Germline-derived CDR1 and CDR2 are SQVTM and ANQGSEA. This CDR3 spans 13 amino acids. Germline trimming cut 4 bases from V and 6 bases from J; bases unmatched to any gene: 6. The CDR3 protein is CSVGDRGVREQYF. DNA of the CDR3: TGCAGCGTTGGGGACAGGGGAGTGCGCGAGCAGTACTTC.

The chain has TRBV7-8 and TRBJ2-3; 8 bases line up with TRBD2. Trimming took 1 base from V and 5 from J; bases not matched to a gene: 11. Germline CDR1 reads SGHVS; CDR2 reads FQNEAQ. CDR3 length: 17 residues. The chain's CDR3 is CASSLGFSGGKGDTQYF. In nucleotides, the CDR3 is TGTGCCAGCAGCTTAGGATTTTCGGGGGGGAAGGGAGATACGCAGTATTTT.

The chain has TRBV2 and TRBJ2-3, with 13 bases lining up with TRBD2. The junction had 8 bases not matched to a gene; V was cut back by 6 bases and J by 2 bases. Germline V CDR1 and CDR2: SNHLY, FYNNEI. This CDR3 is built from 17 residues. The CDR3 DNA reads TGTGCCAGCAGCCGACTAGCGGGAGGACTAAACACAGATACGCAGTATTTT. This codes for CASSRLAGGLNTDTQYF.

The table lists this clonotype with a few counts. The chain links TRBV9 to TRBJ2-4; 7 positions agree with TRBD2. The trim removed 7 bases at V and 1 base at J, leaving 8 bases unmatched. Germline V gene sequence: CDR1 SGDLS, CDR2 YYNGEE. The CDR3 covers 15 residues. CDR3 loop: CASQPGGSAKNIQYF. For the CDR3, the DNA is TGTGCCAGCCAACCGGGCGGGAGTGCCAAAAACATTCAGTACTTC.

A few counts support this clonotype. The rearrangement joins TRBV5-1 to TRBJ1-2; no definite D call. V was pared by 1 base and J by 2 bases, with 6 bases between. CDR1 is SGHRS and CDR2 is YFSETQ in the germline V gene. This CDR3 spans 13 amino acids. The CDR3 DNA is TGCGCCAGCAGCTTGTATCTAAACTATGGCTACACCTTC. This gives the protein CASSLYLNYGYTF.

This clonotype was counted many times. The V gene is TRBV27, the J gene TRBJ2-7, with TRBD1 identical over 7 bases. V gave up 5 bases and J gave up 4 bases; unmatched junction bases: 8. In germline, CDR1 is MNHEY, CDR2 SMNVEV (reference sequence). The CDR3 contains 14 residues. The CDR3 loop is CASSLRQGPYEQYF. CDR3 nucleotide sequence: TGTGCCAGCAGTCTACGACAGGGCCCTTACGAGCAGTACTTC.

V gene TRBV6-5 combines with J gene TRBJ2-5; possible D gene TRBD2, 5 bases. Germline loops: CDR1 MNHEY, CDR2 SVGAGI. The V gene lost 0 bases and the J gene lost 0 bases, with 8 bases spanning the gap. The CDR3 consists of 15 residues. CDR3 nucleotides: TGTGCCAGCAGTTACTCGACGAGGGACCAAGAGACCCAGTACTTC. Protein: CASSYSTRDQETQYF.

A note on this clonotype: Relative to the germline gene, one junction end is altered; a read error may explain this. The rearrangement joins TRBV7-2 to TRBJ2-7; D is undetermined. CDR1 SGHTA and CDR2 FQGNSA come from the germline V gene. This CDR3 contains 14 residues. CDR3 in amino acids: CASSPGVGNYKQYF. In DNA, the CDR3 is TGTGCCAGCAGCCCTGGGGTAGGGAACTACAAGCAGTACTTC.

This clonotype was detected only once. CDR3 DNA sequence: TGTGCCATCAGTGCCCCGGGACAGGGGAATACTGAAGCTTTCTTT. This encodes CAISAPGQGNTEAFF. The chain joins TRBV10-3 to TRBJ1-1; 10 bases map to TRBD1. J lost 5 bases, V lost 4 bases, and 7 bases had no gene match. Germline loops: CDR1 ENHRY, CDR2 SYGVKD. This CDR3 contains 15 residues.

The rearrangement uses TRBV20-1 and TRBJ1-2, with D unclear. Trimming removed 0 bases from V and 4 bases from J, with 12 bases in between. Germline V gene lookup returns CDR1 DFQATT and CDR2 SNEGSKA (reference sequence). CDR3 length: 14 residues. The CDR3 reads CSARDPVTTYGYTF. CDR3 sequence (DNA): TGCAGTGCTAGAGATCCTGTTACTACCTATGGCTACACCTTC.

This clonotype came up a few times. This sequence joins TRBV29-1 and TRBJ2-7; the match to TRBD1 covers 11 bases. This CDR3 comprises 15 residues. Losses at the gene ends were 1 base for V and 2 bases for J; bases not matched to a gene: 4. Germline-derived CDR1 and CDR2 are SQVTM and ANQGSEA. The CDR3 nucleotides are TGCAGCGTTGAAGGGACAGGGGGCAGTCCCTACGAGCAGTACTTC. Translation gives CSVEGTGGSPYEQYF.

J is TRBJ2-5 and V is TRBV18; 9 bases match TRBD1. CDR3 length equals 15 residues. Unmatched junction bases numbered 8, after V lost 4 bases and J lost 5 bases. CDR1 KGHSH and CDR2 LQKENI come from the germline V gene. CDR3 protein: CASSQQGALWETQYF. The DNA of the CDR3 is TGTGCCAGCTCACAACAGGGGGCTTTATGGGAGACCCAGTACTTC.

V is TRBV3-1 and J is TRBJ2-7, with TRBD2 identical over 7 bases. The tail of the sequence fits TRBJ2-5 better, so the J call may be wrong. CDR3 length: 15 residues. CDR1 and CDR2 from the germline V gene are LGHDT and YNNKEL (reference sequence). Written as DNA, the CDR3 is TGTGCCAGCAGCCAAGACCGGACTAGGCGGGAGACCCAGTACTTC. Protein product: CASSQDRTRRETQYF.

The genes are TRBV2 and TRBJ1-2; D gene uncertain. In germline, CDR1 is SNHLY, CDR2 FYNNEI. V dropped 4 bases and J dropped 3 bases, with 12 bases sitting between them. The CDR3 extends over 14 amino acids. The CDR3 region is CASSGDASDYGYTF. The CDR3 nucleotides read TGTGCCAGCAGTGGCGACGCATCTGACTATGGCTACACCTTC.

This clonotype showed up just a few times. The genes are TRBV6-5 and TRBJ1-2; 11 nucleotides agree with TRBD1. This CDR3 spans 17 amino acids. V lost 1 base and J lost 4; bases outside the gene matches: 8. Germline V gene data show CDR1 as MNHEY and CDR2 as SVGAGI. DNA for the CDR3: TGTGCCAGCAGTTACTGGCCTGGGACAGGGGGTGGCTATGGCTACACCTTC. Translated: CASSYWPGTGGGYGYTF.

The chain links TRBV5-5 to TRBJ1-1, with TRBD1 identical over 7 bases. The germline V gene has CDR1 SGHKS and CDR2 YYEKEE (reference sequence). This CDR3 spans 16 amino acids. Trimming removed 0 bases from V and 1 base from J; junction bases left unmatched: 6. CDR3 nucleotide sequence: TGTGCCAGCAGCTTGGGCACTCCAGGGGGGAACACTGAAGCTTTCTTT. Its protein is CASSLGTPGGNTEAFF. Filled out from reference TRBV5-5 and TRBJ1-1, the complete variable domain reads DAGVTQSPTHLIKTRGQQVTLRCSPISGHKSVSWYQQVLGQGPQFIFQYYEKEERGRGNFPDRFSARQFPNYSSELNVNALLLGDSALYLCASSLGTPGGNTEAFFGQGTRLTVV.

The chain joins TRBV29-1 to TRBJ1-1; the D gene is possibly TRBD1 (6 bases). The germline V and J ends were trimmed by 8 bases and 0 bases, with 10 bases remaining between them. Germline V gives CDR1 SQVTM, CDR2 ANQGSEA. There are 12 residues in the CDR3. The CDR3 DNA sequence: TGCAGCTCTGGGGGCCTGAACACTGAAGCTTTCTTT. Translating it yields CSSGGLNTEAFF.

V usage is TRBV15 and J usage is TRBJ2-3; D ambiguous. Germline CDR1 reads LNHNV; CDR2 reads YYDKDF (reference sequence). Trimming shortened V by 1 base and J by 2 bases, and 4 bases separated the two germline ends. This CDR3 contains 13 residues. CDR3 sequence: CATSRVATDTQYF. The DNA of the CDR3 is TGTGCCACCAGCAGAGTCGCCACAGATACGCAGTATTTT.

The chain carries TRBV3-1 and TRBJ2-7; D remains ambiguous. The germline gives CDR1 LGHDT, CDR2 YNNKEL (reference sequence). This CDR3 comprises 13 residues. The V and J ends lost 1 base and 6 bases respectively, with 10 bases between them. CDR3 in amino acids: CASSQGGRREQYF. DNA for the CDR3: TGTGCCAGCAGCCAAGGAGGCAGGCGCGAGCAGTACTTC.

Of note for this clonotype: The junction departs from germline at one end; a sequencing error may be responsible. The CDR3 is CTSSLGEGRIQETQYF. The CDR3 coding sequence is TGCACCAGCAGCTTGGGAGAGGGCCGTATCCAAGAGACCCAGTACTTC. The rearrangement links TRBV5-1 to TRBJ2-5; a weak D match, TRBD2 (5 bases). CDR1 is SGHRS and CDR2 is YFSETQ in the germline V gene. The CDR3 is made up of 16 amino acids.

The DNA for the CDR3 is TGTGCCAGCAGCCCCAAGCCCTATGGCTACACCTTC. It translates to CASSPKPYGYTF. The chain links TRBV12-3 or TRBV12-4 to TRBJ1-2; D not certain. CDR3 size: 12 residues. V lost 6 bases and J 4 bases, leaving 9 bases between the germline ends.

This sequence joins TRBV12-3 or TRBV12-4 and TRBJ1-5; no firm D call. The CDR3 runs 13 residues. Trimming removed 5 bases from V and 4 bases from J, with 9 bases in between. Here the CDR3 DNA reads TGTGCCAGCAGTAGGTGGGCAAATCAGCCCCAGCATTTT. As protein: CASSRWANQPQHF.

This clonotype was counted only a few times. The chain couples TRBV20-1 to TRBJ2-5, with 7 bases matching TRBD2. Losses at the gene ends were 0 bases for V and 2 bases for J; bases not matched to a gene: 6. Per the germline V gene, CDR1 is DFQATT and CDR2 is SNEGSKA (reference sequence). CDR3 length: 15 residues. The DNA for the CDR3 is TGCAGTGCTAGAGATAGGTGGCGGGGGCAAGAGACCCAGTACTTC. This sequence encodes CSARDRWRGQETQYF.

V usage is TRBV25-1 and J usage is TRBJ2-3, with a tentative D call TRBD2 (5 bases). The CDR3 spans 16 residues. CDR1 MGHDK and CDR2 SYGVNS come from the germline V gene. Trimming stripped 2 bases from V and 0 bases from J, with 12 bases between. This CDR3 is CASSEPRTGSTDTQYF. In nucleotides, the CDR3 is TGTGCCAGCAGTGAACCCCGGACGGGGAGCACAGATACGCAGTATTTT.

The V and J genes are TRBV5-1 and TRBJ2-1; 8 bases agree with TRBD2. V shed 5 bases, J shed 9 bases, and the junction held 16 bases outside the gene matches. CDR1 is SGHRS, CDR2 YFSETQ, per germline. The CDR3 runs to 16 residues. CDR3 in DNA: TGCGCCAGCAGTGGTTTAGCTCGGGGGGGGCCTGGTGAGCAGTTCTTC. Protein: CASSGLARGGPGEQFF. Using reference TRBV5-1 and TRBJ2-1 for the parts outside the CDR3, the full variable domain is KAGVTQTPRYLIKTRGQQVTLSCSPISGHRSVSWYQQTPGQGLQFLFEYFSETQRNKGNFPGRFSGRQFSNSRSEMNVSTLELGDSALYLCASSGLARGGPGEQFFGPGTRLTVL.

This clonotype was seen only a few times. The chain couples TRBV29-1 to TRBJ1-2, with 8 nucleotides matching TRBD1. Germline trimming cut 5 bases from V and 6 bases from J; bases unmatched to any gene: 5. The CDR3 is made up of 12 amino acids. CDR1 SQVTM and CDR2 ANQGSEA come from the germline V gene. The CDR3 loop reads CSVSGQGDGYTF. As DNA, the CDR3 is TGCAGCGTTTCCGGACAGGGTGATGGCTACACCTTC.

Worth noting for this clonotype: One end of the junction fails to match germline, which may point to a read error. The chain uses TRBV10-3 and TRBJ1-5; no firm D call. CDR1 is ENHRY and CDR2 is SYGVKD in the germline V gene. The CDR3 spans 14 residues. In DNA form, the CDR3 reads TGTGCCATCGGTGAAGGGCAAAGCAATCAGCCCCAGCATTTT. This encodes CAIGEGQSNQPQHF.